The 26 T cell receptor beta chains below were found in one sample sequenced in a study of beta chain features in type 1 diabetes. The investigators reverse transcribed all of the isolated RNA, so they sequenced expressed TCRB transcripts. TCRdb's table, derived via immunoSEQ multiplex PCR, lists solely in-frame clones and lacks some. The table has about 900,000 clones, 17% seen once. Material for sequencing was naive CD4+ T cells from blood. These receptors were collected from a woman under 30 in good health.

This clone was seen more than once but under ten times. The V and J genes are TRBV5-4 and TRBJ2-1; 10 positions agree with TRBD2. In germline, CDR1 is SGHNT, CDR2 YYREEE (reference sequence). J was trimmed by 2 bases and V by 4 bases; bases with no gene match: 3. The CDR3 contains 15 residues. The CDR3 DNA follows: TGTGCCAGCAGCCGAGCGGGAGGGGCCTACAATGAGCAGTTCTTC. Its translation: CASSRAGGAYNEQFF.

The CDR3 DNA reads TGTGCCAGCATGATTTCCCCGGGACTAGCGGGAGATACGCAGTATTTT. It translates to CASMISPGLAGDTQYF. The rearrangement uses TRBV21-1 and TRBJ2-3; TRBD2, as called in the table, went unchecked against the DNA. TRBV21-1 is a pseudogene segment. The CDR3 covers 16 residues.

This rearrangement joins TRBV5-1 to TRBJ2-3; TRBD2 is a possible D gene (6 bases). Trimming took 3 bases from V and 0 from J, leaving 11 bases between them. Germline lookup yields CDR1 SGHRS and CDR2 YFSETQ. CDR3 length equals 15 residues. In nucleotides, the CDR3 is TGCGCCAGCAGCTCGGATCTAGCGAGCACAGATACGCAGTATTTT. This translates into CASSSDLASTDTQYF.

The J gene is TRBJ2-1, the V gene TRBV4-3, with a weak D call TRBD1 (6 bases). This CDR3 comprises 19 residues. V was clipped by 1 base and J by 8 bases, with 27 bases between them. Germline CDR1 and CDR2: LGHNA and YSLEER. CDR3 coding DNA: TGCGCCAGCAGCCAAGCCTGGGGGCTCGACAGTGATTTTCCTCATGAGCAGTTCTTC. Its protein product is CASSQAWGLDSDFPHEQFF.

The rearrangement joins TRBV7-2 to TRBJ1-5; D is uncertain. V lost 0 bases and J lost 1, with 4 bases in between. Germline CDR1 SGHTA, CDR2 FQGNSA. The CDR3 contains 14 residues. The CDR3 DNA reads TGTGCCAGCAGCTTAGCGCGAAGCAATCAGCCCCAGCATTTT. Its translation is CASSLARSNQPQHF. The full variable domain, in which reference TRBV7-2 and TRBJ1-5 provide the parts outside the CDR3, is GAGVSQSPSNKVTEKGKDVELRCDPISGHTALYWYRQSLGQGLEFLIYFQGNSAPDKSGLPSDRFSAERTGGSVSTLTIQRTQQEDSAVYLCASSLARSNQPQHFGDGTRLSIL.

The table lists this clone with a few counts. V gene TRBV28 combines with J gene TRBJ1-1; D not certain. The V gene lost 10 bases and the J gene lost 3 bases, with 12 bases spanning the gap. The CDR3 is 12 residues long. Germline V gives CDR1 MDHEN, CDR2 SYDVKM. CDR3 sequence: CANTDGYTEAFF. The CDR3 DNA follows: TGTGCCAACACGGACGGGTACACTGAAGCTTTCTTT.

The chain is built from TRBV2 and TRBJ1-5, with D tentatively TRBD1 (6 bases). This CDR3 is built from 13 residues. Germline-derived CDR1 and CDR2 are SNHLY and FYNNEI. The germline V and J ends were trimmed by 4 bases and 4 bases, with 8 bases remaining between them. The CDR3, as DNA: TGTGCCAGCAGTGGGGACACAAATCAGCCCCAGCATTTT. It codes for CASSGDTNQPQHF.

The V and J genes are TRBV7-9 and TRBJ2-1; 7 bases align to TRBD1. The CDR3 covers 17 residues. The ends lost 5 bases at V and 0 bases at J; junction bases unmatched: 10. Per germline, CDR1 SEHNR and CDR2 FQNEAQ (reference sequence). CDR3 nucleotide sequence: TGTGCCAGCAGCCCTAACAGGGGAATGAGCTCCTACAATGAGCAGTTCTTC. Protein: CASSPNRGMSSYNEQFF. Full variable domain (remainder filled in from reference TRBV7-9 and TRBJ2-1): DTGVSQNPRHKITKRGQNVTFRCDPISEHNRLYWYRQTLGQGPEFLTYFQNEAQLEKSRLLSDRFSAERPKGSFSTLEIQRTEQGDSAMYLCASSPNRGMSSYNEQFFGPGTRLTVL.

V is TRBV6-5 and J is TRBJ1-5; TRBD1 matches at 8 bases. Germline V CDR1 and CDR2: MNHEY, SVGAGI. With 2 bases clipped from V and 6 bases from J, the junction kept 3 bases outside the gene matches. This CDR3 has 14 residues. The CDR3 sequence is CASSYGQGSQPQHF. In DNA form, the CDR3 reads TGTGCCAGCAGTTACGGACAGGGAAGTCAGCCCCAGCATTTT.

This clone was counted between two and nine times. The chain combines TRBV29-1 with TRBJ1-6; D may be TRBD1 (5 bases). Germline loops: CDR1 SQVTM, CDR2 ANQGSEA. There are 13 residues in the CDR3. Trimming took off 5 bases at V and 7 bases at J, with 12 bases between the two ends. In DNA form, the CDR3 reads TGCAGCGTTCAATGGGGCGCGAATTCACCCCTCCACTTT. It is translated as CSVQWGANSPLHF.

In its sample, this clone was seen a few times. CDR3 sequence: CASTHSGGNTIYF. In nucleotides, the CDR3 is TGTGCCAGCACCCACTCGGGGGGAAACACCATATATTTT. The gene calls are TRBV28 and TRBJ1-3; D ambiguous. V lost 7 bases to trimming and J lost 4 bases, with 11 bases between them. Germline V lookup: CDR1 MDHEN, CDR2 SYDVKM. The CDR3 sequence is 13 residues long. The complete variable domain, with remaining parts taken from reference TRBV28 and TRBJ1-3, reads DVKVTQSSRYLVKRTGEKVFLECVQDMDHENMFWYRQDPGLGLRLIYFSYDVKMKEKGDIPEGYSVSREKKERFSLILESASTNQTSMYLCASTHSGGNTIYFGEGSWLTVV.

V and J are TRBV5-1 and TRBJ2-1, with D possibly matching TRBD1 (6 bases). The CDR3 sequence is 15 residues long. Germline V gives CDR1 SGHRS, CDR2 YFSETQ. The V and J ends lost 1 base and 6 bases respectively, with 14 bases between them. The CDR3 reads CASSLQGSWANEQFF. CDR3 sequence (DNA): TGCGCCAGCAGCTTGCAGGGGTCTTGGGCCAATGAGCAGTTCTTC.

This sequence joins TRBV6-1 and TRBJ2-6; D is unclear. CDR3 length: 13 residues. Germline V gene lookup returns CDR1 MNHNS and CDR2 SASEGT. Between the trimmed V and J ends, which lost 2 bases and 4 bases, there was a span of 3 bases. This CDR3 reads CASSESGANVLTF. The CDR3 region has the DNA TGTGCCAGCAGTGAATCCGGGGCCAACGTCCTGACTTTC.

The table lists this clone with a few counts. This chain links TRBV27 with TRBJ2-5; 7 bases agree with TRBD1. The ends lost 7 bases at V and 5 bases at J; junction bases unmatched: 19. CDR1 MNHEY and CDR2 SMNVEV come from the germline V gene (reference sequence). The CDR3 is 17 residues long. Here the CDR3 reads CASISTGYFAVVETQYF. The CDR3 DNA sequence: TGTGCCAGCATTTCGACAGGGTACTTTGCAGTTGTGGAGACCCAGTACTTC.

This clone was counted only a few times. This chain links TRBV7-9 with TRBJ2-1, with D perhaps assigned TRBD1 or TRBD2 (5 bases each). This CDR3 is 14 amino acids long. Germline loops: CDR1 SEHNR, CDR2 FQNEAQ (reference sequence). V was trimmed by 5 bases and J by 0 bases, leaving 8 bases between them. The CDR3 nucleotides are TGTGCCAGCAGCCGGGACGGCTCCTACAATGAGCAGTTCTTC. Translating gives CASSRDGSYNEQFF.

This clone was seen more than once but under ten times. The V call is TRBV18, the J call TRBJ2-7; 7 nucleotides match TRBD2. CDR3 length: 14 residues. V dropped 3 bases and J dropped 2; count of bases not matched to a gene: 4. Germline lookup yields CDR1 KGHSH and CDR2 LQKENI. The CDR3 region has the DNA TGTGCCAGCTCACCTACACGGGAGGCCTACGAGCAGTACTTC. Translation gives CASSPTREAYEQYF.

This clone has only a few counts. The J gene is TRBJ2-3, the V gene TRBV28, with TRBD2 as a possible D gene (6 bases). This CDR3 has 18 residues. Germline CDR1 MDHEN, CDR2 SYDVKM. V was pared by 2 bases and J by 5 bases, with 23 bases between. The CDR3 spells CASSLGRGRFGGRDTQYF. CDR3 DNA sequence: TGTGCCAGCAGTTTAGGTCGGGGACGGTTCGGGGGTAGAGATACGCAGTATTTT.

The chain couples TRBV10-3 to TRBJ2-5; 9 bases are a match to TRBD2. From germline, CDR1 is ENHRY and CDR2 SYGVKD. V was pared by 0 bases and J by 5 bases, with 10 bases of the junction left unmatched. CDR3 length: 17 residues. The CDR3 DNA reads TGTGCCATCAGTGAGTCGGGGACTAGCCTCTCTCGGGAGACCCAGTACTTC. Translated: CAISESGTSLSRETQYF.

V is TRBV7-3 and J is TRBJ2-1; 9 nucleotides match TRBD1. Germline CDR1 and CDR2: SGHTA and FQGTGA. This CDR3 contains 15 residues. Unmatched junction bases numbered 7, after V lost 1 base and J lost 9 bases. In DNA form, the CDR3 reads TGTGCCAGCAGCTTAAATTCGGCGGGACAGGGTGAGCAGTTCTTC. This sequence encodes CASSLNSAGQGEQFF.

A few counts support this clone. The chain joins TRBV27 to TRBJ2-7; the D gene could be TRBD1 or TRBD2 (5 bases each). V was clipped by 1 base and J by 5 bases, with 18 bases between them. CDR1 is MNHEY and CDR2 is SMNVEV in the germline V gene (reference sequence). There are 16 residues in the CDR3. Here the CDR3 DNA reads TGTGCCAGCAGTTTATATTTGAGGGGAGTCGCTAACGAGCAGTACTTC. This encodes CASSLYLRGVANEQYF.

The rearrangement links TRBV10-3 to TRBJ1-2, with a weak D call TRBD1 (5 bases). The CDR3 totals 16 residues. Germline V gene lookup returns CDR1 ENHRY and CDR2 SYGVKD. Trimming left V 0 bases short and J 4 bases short, with 15 bases between. The CDR3 loop reads CAISESKAGNIYGYTF. The CDR3 DNA reads TGTGCCATCAGTGAGTCGAAGGCAGGGAACATCTATGGCTACACCTTC.

Concerning this clone itself: The same CDR3 can be traced to other DNA sequences in this sample. The V call is TRBV18, the J call TRBJ2-6, with D possibly being TRBD2 (5 bases). The V and J ends lost 1 base and 4 bases respectively, with 8 bases between them. The CDR3 totals 15 residues. The V gene's germline CDR1 is KGHSH and CDR2 LQKENI. The chain's CDR3 is CASSPRRTGANVLTF. The CDR3 DNA reads TGTGCCAGCTCACCACGGAGGACCGGGGCCAACGTCCTGACTTTC. Drawing the rest from reference TRBV18 and TRBJ2-6, the complete variable domain is NAGVMQNPRHLVRRRGQEARLRCSPMKGHSHVYWYRQLPEEGLKFMVYLQKENIIDESGMPKERFSAEFPKEGPSILRIQQVVRGDSAAYFCASSPRRTGANVLTFGAGSRLTVL.

The DNA of the CDR3 is TGTGCCAGCAGTGTCCCCGCCGGTAATAGCAATCAGCCCCAGCATTTT. Amino acids: CASSVPAGNSNQPQHF. V gene TRBV6-1 combines with J gene TRBJ1-5; no reliable D call. This CDR3 has 16 amino acids. Between the trimmed V and J ends, which lost 4 bases and 0 bases, there was a span of 13 bases. CDR1 is MNHNS and CDR2 is SASEGT in the germline V gene.

This clone was detected a few times. V and J are TRBV5-6 and TRBJ2-1, with TRBD2 matching 8 bases. The germline V gene encodes CDR1 SGHDT and CDR2 YYEEEE. J was trimmed by 4 bases and V by 1 base; bases with no gene match: 10. The CDR3 is 17 amino acids. This chain's CDR3 is CASSLYPATSGYNEQFF. CDR3 DNA sequence: TGTGCCAGCAGCTTGTACCCCGCTACTAGCGGATACAATGAGCAGTTCTTC. Drawing the rest from reference TRBV5-6 and TRBJ2-1, the complete variable domain is DAGVTQSPTHLIKTRGQQVTLRCSPKSGHDTVSWYQQALGQGPQFIFQYYEEEERQRGNFPDRFSGHQFPNYSSELNVNALLLGDSALYLCASSLYPATSGYNEQFFGPGTRLTVL.

This clone was recorded a few times. The chain links TRBV5-4 to TRBJ2-7, with a possible D match to TRBD2 (6 bases). This CDR3 spans 14 amino acids. Germline CDR1 and CDR2: SGHNT and YYREEE (reference sequence). Trimming stripped 4 bases from V and 3 bases from J, with 14 bases between. The CDR3 here is CASSTGTGNYEQYF. CDR3 sequence (DNA): TGTGCCAGCAGCACCGGGACTGGGAACTACGAGCAGTACTTC.

This clone was picked up a small number of times. V is TRBV6-6 and J is TRBJ1-4, with D unclear. Germline V gene sequence: CDR1 MNHNY, CDR2 SVGAGI (reference sequence). Trimming removed 0 bases from V and 7 bases from J, with 12 bases in between. CDR3 length: 15 amino acids. The CDR3: CASSYSRGAIEKLFF. CDR3 nucleotide sequence: TGTGCCAGCAGTTACTCGAGAGGAGCCATTGAAAAACTGTTTTTT.